The source of this T cell receptor (beta chain) is a study of cytomegalovirus exposure and HLA in healthy donors. Study-wide results and caveats: Most of the CMV-associated TCR beta chains (in a later analysis) appeared to be HLA-restricted.

V dropped 4 bases and J dropped 5 bases, with 9 bases sitting between them. Germline V lookup: CDR1 MNHEY, CDR2 SMNVEV (reference sequence). The CDR3 extends over 12 amino acids. It was with 60 Vbeta and 13 Jbeta primers that the PCR ran. Some clones are missing from TCRdb's copy, which holds only in-frame ones; the method was immunoSEQ multiplex PCR. The table has 55,000 to 75,000 clones, approximately 60% seen once. This clone was observed a handful of times. The target antigen is unknown. Samples came from healthy bone marrow donors. The origin of this receptor is a man aged 25 to 40 in good health and CMV-seronegative. The chain joins TRBV27 to TRBJ2-7; D is perhaps TRBD2 (5 bases). Input material: PBMCs. The CDR3 bases are TGTGCCAGCAGTTCGGCGGGCAACGAGCAGTACTTC. Translating gives CASSSAGNEQYF.